The 25 T cell receptor beta chains presented below share a single source sample, sequenced in a study of blood T cells in healthy people across ages. It was with a sample-barcoded 5' primer and a J-beta primer mix that a second PCR of roughly 6 to 11 cycles was run. MiXCR was run by TCRdb on the 5' RACE reads, yielding one entry per CDR3 protein. Here the sample spans around 800,000 distinct CDR3 sequences, 40% to 65% being singletons. Source material: blood. These receptors all come from an elderly man in good health.

The rearrangement uses TRBV7-9 and TRBJ2-1; D not resolved. CDR1 SEHNR and CDR2 FQNEAQ come from the germline V gene (reference sequence). The CDR3 contains 13 residues. Trimming pared 5 bases from V and 5 bases from J, leaving 10 bases between. The CDR3 coding sequence is TGTGCCAGCAGCGCTTATGGGCACAATGAGCAGTTCTTC. This translates into CASSAYGHNEQFF.

The chain has TRBV27 and TRBJ2-1; D tentatively reads TRBD1 or TRBD2 (5 bases each). With 1 base removed from V and 9 bases from J, the gap between germline ends came to 7 bases. This CDR3 has 12 residues. Germline lookup yields CDR1 MNHEY and CDR2 SMNVEV (reference sequence). The CDR3 DNA is TGTGCCAGCAGTTTATGGGACGGTGAGCAGTTCTTC. This translates into CASSLWDGEQFF.

This clonotype was counted only a few times. The chain recombines TRBV20-1 with TRBJ2-3; 9 nucleotides match TRBD2. After removal of 0 bases from V and 14 bases from J, the junction contained 18 bases not matched to a gene. The length of the CDR3 is 16 residues. Germline V lookup: CDR1 DFQATT, CDR2 SNEGSKA (reference sequence). The CDR3 DNA follows: TGCAGTGCTAGAGATAGGGCTAGCGGGATGGGGAGATACGCGTATTTT. This encodes CSARDRASGMGRYAYF.

V gene TRBV27 combines with J gene TRBJ2-7; D is perhaps TRBD1 (5 bases). Trimming left V 3 bases short and J 1 base short, with 13 bases between. This CDR3 is built from 15 residues. Germline V gene lookup returns CDR1 MNHEY and CDR2 SMNVEV (reference sequence). CDR3: CASSFIGVTSYEQYF. CDR3 DNA: TGTGCCAGCAGTTTCATAGGGGTAACGTCCTACGAGCAGTACTTC.

Only a few counts were recorded for this clonotype. The chain joins TRBV7-2 to TRBJ2-4; possibly TRBD1 or TRBD2 for D (7 bases each). The end of the DNA is better explained by TRBJ2-7, so the J call may be wrong. Looked up from germline, CDR1 is SGHTA and CDR2 is FQGNSA. The CDR3 runs to 14 residues. Here the CDR3 reads CASSSRGGAYEQYF. CDR3 nucleotide sequence: TGTGCCAGCAGCTCCAGGGGGGGCGCGTACGAGCAGTACTTC.

The J gene is TRBJ2-7, the V gene TRBV28, with D unclear. V lost 3 bases, J lost 3 bases, and 12 bases lay in between. This CDR3 is 14 amino acids long. Germline loops: CDR1 MDHEN, CDR2 SYDVKM. This chain's CDR3 is CASSFYGESYEQYF. The CDR3 coding sequence is TGTGCCAGCAGTTTTTATGGTGAAAGCTACGAGCAGTACTTC.

This rearrangement joins TRBV27 to TRBJ2-3; weak D call: TRBD2 (5 bases). The V end was cut by 4 bases, the J end by 3 bases, with 14 bases between. The germline gives CDR1 MNHEY, CDR2 SMNVEV (reference sequence). This CDR3 is built from 15 residues. The CDR3 reads CASSSRSGRTDTQYF. CDR3 DNA sequence: TGTGCCAGCAGTTCTCGGAGCGGCAGGACAGATACGCAGTATTTT.

This CDR3 is CASAGGNYGYTF. The CDR3 region has the DNA TGTGCCTCGGCTGGGGGTAACTATGGCTACACCTTC. This chain connects TRBV28 to TRBJ1-2; perhaps TRBD1 as D (5 bases). The CDR3 length is 12 residues. V was cut by 11 bases and J by 1 base, with 11 bases left in between. Germline CDR1 and CDR2: MDHEN and SYDVKM.

In its sample, this clonotype was seen a few times. V gene TRBV7-2 combines with J gene TRBJ2-5; TRBD2 matches at 12 bases. With V trimmed by 3 bases and J by 4 bases, 3 bases remained unmatched. The germline V gene has CDR1 SGHTA and CDR2 FQGNSA. This CDR3 contains 15 residues. The CDR3 sequence is CASSFSGLAGETQYF. The CDR3 nucleotides are TGTGCCAGCAGCTTCTCGGGACTAGCGGGAGAGACCCAGTACTTC.

This chain connects TRBV29-1 to TRBJ2-7; D is possibly TRBD2 (5 bases). This CDR3 region has 14 residues. Germline CDR1 and CDR2: SQVTM and ANQGSEA. V was trimmed by 1 base and J by 0 bases, leaving 10 bases between them. CDR3: CSVEARGLSYEQYF. The CDR3 nucleotides are TGCAGCGTTGAAGCCCGCGGACTCTCCTACGAGCAGTACTTC.

The rearrangement uses TRBV5-4 and TRBJ2-6, with D uncertain. The germline V gene encodes CDR1 SGHNT and CDR2 YYREEE (reference sequence). V lost 2 bases to trimming and J lost 3 bases, with 6 bases between them. This CDR3 has 14 amino acids. DNA for the CDR3: TGTGCCAGCAGCTTAAAACATGGGGCCAACGTCCTGACTTTC. Protein product: CASSLKHGANVLTF.

In this sample, this clonotype turned up a few times. V is TRBV5-1 and J is TRBJ2-3; 7 positions match TRBD1. Looked up from germline, CDR1 is SGHRS and CDR2 is YFSETQ. J gave up 14 bases and V 7 bases, and 19 bases lay outside the gene matches. CDR3 size: 14 residues. CDR3 in DNA: TGCGCCAGCCCCCAGGGGGAGAGAGACAGATACGCGTATTTT. Its translation is CASPQGERDRYAYF.

V gene TRBV27 combines with J gene TRBJ2-5; 8 bases align to TRBD2. Germline V gene lookup returns CDR1 MNHEY and CDR2 SMNVEV (reference sequence). The CDR3 runs to 17 residues. Trimming at V came to 4 bases and at J to 5 bases, leaving 15 bases not matched to a gene. The CDR3 protein is CASSSFIGSGRGETQYF. The CDR3 DNA reads as TGTGCCAGCAGTTCGTTTATTGGGAGCGGGAGAGGGGAGACCCAGTACTTC.

The chain uses TRBV12-3 or TRBV12-4 and TRBJ2-1; D possibly corresponds to TRBD2 (6 bases). The CDR3 is 12 amino acids. Trimming cost V 4 bases and J 13 bases, with 14 bases left between them. The CDR3 region is CASSSSGTPQFF. The CDR3 coding sequence is TGTGCCAGCAGTTCCTCCGGGACTCCCCAGTTCTTC.

This clonotype came up a few times. The V gene is TRBV9, the J gene TRBJ1-4, with TRBD1 as a possible D gene (6 bases). This CDR3 has 14 amino acids. Trimming left V 3 bases short and J 7 bases short, with 13 bases between. Germline-derived CDR1 and CDR2 are SGDLS and YYNGEE. CDR3 bases: TGTGCCAGCAGCGCCACAGGGTCGGGTGAAAAACTGTTTTTT. Translation gives CASSATGSGEKLFF. Based on the CDR3 plus reference TRBV9 and TRBJ1-4, the full variable domain is DSGVTQTPKHLITATGQRVTLRCSPRSGDLSVYWYQQSLDQGLQFLIQYYNGEERAKGNILERFSAQQFPDLHSELNLSSLELGDSALYFCASSATGSGEKLFFGSGTQLSVL.

This clonotype was counted a few times. The chain joins TRBV10-3 to TRBJ2-1, with 11 bases aligning to TRBD1. V dropped 2 bases and J dropped 10; count of bases not matched to a gene: 7. The V gene's germline CDR1 is ENHRY and CDR2 SYGVKD. CDR3 size: 15 residues. CDR3 in DNA: TGTGCCATCAGTGAGACCGGGACAGGGGGAGAGGAGCAGTTCTTC. It codes for CAISETGTGGEEQFF.

V is TRBV20-1 and J is TRBJ2-7, with TRBD2 matching over 10 bases. Germline V CDR1 and CDR2: DFQATT, SNEGSKA (reference sequence). Unmatched junction bases numbered 2, after V lost 6 bases and J lost 3 bases. CDR3 length: 12 residues. CDR3 bases: TGCAGTGCGTGGACTAGCGGCTACGAGCAGTACTTC. Its protein is CSAWTSGYEQYF.

The gene calls are TRBV5-1 and TRBJ2-7; perhaps D is TRBD1 or TRBD2 (5 bases each). The CDR3 extends over 14 amino acids. V lost 4 bases to trimming and J lost 7 bases, with 18 bases between them. CDR1 is SGHRS, CDR2 YFSETQ, per germline. CDR3 region: CASSPYQGTGEQYF. As DNA, the CDR3 is TGCGCCAGCAGCCCGTACCAGGGAACGGGGGAGCAGTACTTC.

This chain uses TRBV19 with TRBJ1-5; 7 positions match TRBD1. This CDR3 has 15 residues. Trimming cost V 0 bases and J 3 bases; bases outside gene matches: 2. Germline CDR1 is LNHDA and CDR2 is SQIVND (reference sequence). CDR3 sequence: CASSIEGQPNQPQHF. CDR3 bases: TGTGCCAGTAGTATAGAGGGACAGCCCAATCAGCCCCAGCATTTT.

The J gene is TRBJ2-3, the V gene TRBV3-1; a weak D match, TRBD2 (5 bases). CDR1 is LGHDT and CDR2 is YNNKEL in the germline V gene (reference sequence). V was trimmed by 2 bases and J by 14 bases, leaving 23 bases between them. CDR3 length equals 15 residues. Written as DNA, the CDR3 is TGTGCCAGCAGCCAACGTGGCCTAGCTGGCAGATACGCGTATTTT. Its protein product is CASSQRGLAGRYAYF.

This clonotype has only a few counts. The chain employs TRBV20-1 and TRBJ2-6; perhaps D is TRBD1 or TRBD2 (5 bases each). Between the trimmed V and J ends, which lost 4 bases and 0 bases, there was a span of 7 bases. This CDR3 is 14 amino acids long. Per the germline V gene, CDR1 is DFQATT and CDR2 is SNEGSKA (reference sequence). CDR3 DNA: TGCAGTGCTACCGGGGCCTCTGGGGCCAACGTCCTGACTTTC. Encoded protein: CSATGASGANVLTF.

As for this clonotype: One end of the junction varies from germline; a read error may be responsible. This chain links TRBV28 with TRBJ2-7; D is unclear. Germline loops: CDR1 MDHEN, CDR2 SYDVKM. The length of the CDR3 is 12 residues. The CDR3 bases are TGTGCCAGCAGTTTTAGTAGCAACGACCAGTACTTC. Protein product: CASSFSSNDQYF.

The V gene is TRBV6-1, the J gene TRBJ2-5; 12 positions agree with TRBD1. Germline V CDR1 and CDR2: MNHNS, SASEGT. Germline trimming cut 7 bases from V and 11 bases from J; bases unmatched to any gene: 17. The CDR3 is made up of 16 amino acids. The CDR3 DNA is TGTGCCAGCACCGTGGCTCCGGGACAGGGGGCTTGGGAGCAGTACTTC. It yields the protein CASTVAPGQGAWEQYF.

This clonotype occurred a few times. The rearrangement links TRBV25-1 to TRBJ2-5; 8 bases map to TRBD2. After removal of 6 bases from V and 3 bases from J, the junction contained 12 bases not matched to a gene. The CDR3 is 16 amino acids. Germline CDR1 MGHDK, CDR2 SYGVNS. The CDR3 sequence is CASSALAGGFEETQYF. Here the CDR3 DNA reads TGTGCCAGCAGCGCTTTGGCGGGAGGATTCGAAGAGACCCAGTACTTC.

J is TRBJ2-7 and V is TRBV5-1; 8 nucleotides match TRBD1. Germline loops: CDR1 SGHRS, CDR2 YFSETQ. CDR3 size: 14 residues. Germline trimming cut 7 bases from V and 4 bases from J; bases unmatched to any gene: 10. CDR3: CASADTGGGYEQYF. In nucleotides, the CDR3 is TGCGCCAGCGCTGACACAGGGGGAGGTTACGAGCAGTACTTC. Complete variable domain (other parts from reference TRBV5-1 and TRBJ2-7): KAGVTQTPRYLIKTRGQQVTLSCSPISGHRSVSWYQQTPGQGLQFLFEYFSETQRNKGNFPGRFSGRQFSNSRSEMNVSTLELGDSALYLCASADTGGGYEQYFGPGTRLTVT.